One sample yielded the 15 T cell receptor beta chains listed below, sequenced in a study of blood T cell repertoires in COVID-19. Only in-frame clones appear in the TCRdb table, and some are missing; sequencing was by immunoSEQ multiplex PCR. The data show a few hundred thousand clones, about 88% seen once. The sample comprised PBMCs or T cells enriched from blood (not recorded which). The receptors come from a woman aged 25 to 39 who had recovered from COVID-19.

The chain is built from TRBV6-1 and TRBJ2-5; D ambiguous. The V gene lost 3 bases and the J gene lost 7 bases, with 9 bases spanning the gap. This CDR3 comprises 12 residues. Germline CDR1 is MNHNS and CDR2 is SASEGT. CDR3: CASSEGMGTQYF. Here the CDR3 DNA reads TGTGCCAGCAGTGAGGGCATGGGGACCCAGTACTTC.

The V gene is TRBV18, the J gene TRBJ2-3, with 11 bases aligning to TRBD2. V was pared by 4 bases and J by 2 bases, with 14 bases of the junction left unmatched. Per germline, CDR1 KGHSH and CDR2 LQKENI. The CDR3 has 19 residues. The CDR3 sequence is CASSLASGGPLTSTDTQYF. The CDR3 nucleotides are TGTGCCAGCTCACTGGCTAGCGGGGGGCCGCTAACCTCCACAGATACGCAGTATTTT.

This clone showed up just once. The gene calls are TRBV30 and TRBJ1-4; 7 nucleotides align to TRBD1. Germline V gene sequence: CDR1 GTSNPN, CDR2 SVGIG (reference sequence). This CDR3 is 16 amino acids long. With 0 bases clipped from V and 5 bases from J, the junction kept 9 bases outside the gene matches. DNA of the CDR3: TGTGCCTGGAGTGTAACGTGGGGGACAGAGAATGAAAAACTGTTTTTT. Amino acids: CAWSVTWGTENEKLFF.

The chain carries TRBV6-5 and TRBJ2-7, with D perhaps matching TRBD1 (6 bases). Germline assignment: CDR1 MNHEY and CDR2 SVGAGI. This CDR3 spans 13 amino acids. The ends were cut back, 5 bases at V and 4 bases at J, with 12 bases in the middle. This chain's CDR3 is CASSPDRKYEQYF. CDR3 sequence (DNA): TGTGCCAGCAGTCCGGACAGAAAATACGAGCAGTACTTC.

As DNA, the CDR3 is TGTGCCAGTTCTAGTTTCAGCTCCTACAATGAGCAGTTCTTC. This codes for CASSSFSSYNEQFF. The rearrangement links TRBV19 to TRBJ2-1; D unclear. Germline V CDR1 and CDR2: LNHDA, SQIVND (reference sequence). The CDR3 is 14 residues long. V shed 8 bases and J shed 0 bases, with 11 bases lying between them.

The chain employs TRBV28 and TRBJ2-3; TRBD2 might be the D (6 bases). Germline-derived CDR1 and CDR2 are MDHEN and SYDVKM. V gave up 5 bases and J gave up 6 bases, with 18 bases separating them. The CDR3 is 15 residues long. The CDR3 bases are TGTGCCAGCAGTGGGGGGTCGGCCGGCAGGGATACGCAGTATTTT. Translated, it gives CASSGGSAGRDTQYF.

A word on this clone: The junction departs from germline at one end; a sequencing error may be responsible. CDR3 region: CASSSAYERLFF. The CDR3 region has the DNA TGTGCCAGCAGTTCAGCGTACGAAAGACTGTTTTTT. The V and J genes are TRBV28 and TRBJ1-4; D ambiguous. Germline assignment: CDR1 MDHEN and CDR2 SYDVKM. This CDR3 spans 12 amino acids.

V usage is TRBV28 and J usage is TRBJ1-6; 7 bases fit TRBD1. The CDR3 runs to 15 residues. Unmatched junction bases numbered 9, after V lost 8 bases and J lost 5 bases. Germline V gives CDR1 MDHEN, CDR2 SYDVKM. CDR3 nucleotides: TGTGCCAGCGTAAAAGGGACAGAGAATAATTCACCCCTCCACTTT. Translation gives CASVKGTENNSPLHF.

The chain combines TRBV5-1 with TRBJ2-4; TRBD2 matches at 8 bases. V lost 4 bases to trimming and J lost 8 bases; unmatched junction nucleotides: 5. CDR3 size: 13 residues. Germline assignment: CDR1 SGHRS and CDR2 YFSETQ. CDR3: CASSGAGGDIQYF. CDR3 nucleotides: TGCGCCAGCAGCGGGGCGGGGGGAGACATTCAGTACTTC.

The chain joins TRBV9 to TRBJ1-3; TRBD1 agrees at 10 bases. CDR1 and CDR2 (germline): SGDLS, YYNGEE. V was clipped by 2 bases and J by 2 bases; unmatched bases: 7. The CDR3 contains 17 residues. The DNA of the CDR3 is TGTGCCAGCAGCGTGGGACAGGGGTCAAGCCCTGGAAACACCATATATTTT. Its translation is CASSVGQGSSPGNTIYF.

V gene TRBV24-1 combines with J gene TRBJ2-5, with D perhaps matching TRBD2 (6 bases). The CDR3 runs 15 residues. CDR1 KGHDR and CDR2 SFDVKD come from the germline V gene. Trimming stripped 3 bases from V and 0 bases from J, with 10 bases between. The CDR3 loop is CATSDVRDYQETQYF. CDR3 coding DNA: TGTGCCACCAGTGATGTCCGGGACTACCAAGAGACCCAGTACTTC.

The chain carries TRBV2 and TRBJ1-2; D not resolved. The CDR3 length is 14 residues. Germline V gene data show CDR1 as SNHLY and CDR2 as FYNNEI. Trimming took 2 bases from V and 4 from J, leaving 11 bases between them. The CDR3 loop is CASSERSGSYGYTF. DNA for the CDR3: TGTGCCAGCAGTGAAAGATCGGGGTCCTATGGCTACACCTTC. Full variable domain (rest looked up from reference TRBV2 and TRBJ1-2): EPEVTQTPSHQVTQMGQEVILRCVPISNHLYFYWYRQILGQKVEFLVSFYNNEISEKSEIFDDQFSVERPDGSNFTLKIRSTKLEDSAMYFCASSERSGSYGYTFGSGTRLTVV.

CDR3 amino acids: CASSLSRTDSYGYTF. The CDR3, as DNA: TGTGCCAGCAGCCTATCCAGGACAGACTCCTATGGCTACACCTTC. The V and J genes are TRBV9 and TRBJ1-2, with a tentative D call TRBD1 (6 bases). The CDR3 has 15 residues. The V end was cut by 4 bases, the J end by 4 bases, with 17 bases between. Looked up from germline, CDR1 is SGDLS and CDR2 is YYNGEE.

V gene TRBV24-1 combines with J gene TRBJ1-2; tentative D call: TRBD1 (5 bases). This CDR3 region has 16 residues. Trimming removed 5 bases from V and 5 bases from J, with 20 bases in between. Germline CDR1 KGHDR, CDR2 SFDVKD. The CDR3 here is CATSGTPGAGSYGYTF. CDR3 nucleotide sequence: TGTGCCACCAGTGGAACTCCTGGGGCAGGTTCGTATGGCTACACCTTC.

This clone was seen a handful of times. V gene TRBV7-6 combines with J gene TRBJ2-1; 9 bases are a match to TRBD2. Looked up from germline, CDR1 is SGHVS and CDR2 is FNYEAQ. V lost 1 base to trimming and J lost 8 bases; unmatched junction nucleotides: 6. This CDR3 has 15 residues. The chain's CDR3 is CASSLGGGGGHEQFF. The CDR3 nucleotides are TGTGCCAGCAGCTTAGGCGGCGGGGGGGGCCATGAGCAGTTCTTC. Full variable domain (missing parts from reference TRBV7-6 and TRBJ2-1): GAGVSQSPRYKVTKRGQDVALRCDPISGHVSLYWYRQALGQGPEFLTYFNYEAQQDKSGLPNDRFSAERPEGSISTLTIQRTEQRDSAMYRCASSLGGGGGHEQFFGPGTRLTVL.